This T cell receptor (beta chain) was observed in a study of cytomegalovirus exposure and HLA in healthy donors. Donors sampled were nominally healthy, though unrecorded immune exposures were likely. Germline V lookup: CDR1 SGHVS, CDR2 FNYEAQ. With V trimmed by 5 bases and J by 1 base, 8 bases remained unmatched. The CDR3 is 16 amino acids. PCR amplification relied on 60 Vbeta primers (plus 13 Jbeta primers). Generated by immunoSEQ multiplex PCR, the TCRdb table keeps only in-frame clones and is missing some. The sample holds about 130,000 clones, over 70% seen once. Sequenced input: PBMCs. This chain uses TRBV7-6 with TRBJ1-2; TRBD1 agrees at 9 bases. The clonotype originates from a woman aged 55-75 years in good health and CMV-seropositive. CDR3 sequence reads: CASSPLGQGINYGYTF. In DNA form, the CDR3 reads TGTGCCAGCAGCCCGTTGGGACAGGGTATTAACTATGGCTACACCTTC. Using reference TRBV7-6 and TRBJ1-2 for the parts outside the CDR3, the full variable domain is GAGVSQSPRYKVTKRGQDVALRCDPISGHVSLYWYRQALGQGPEFLTYFNYEAQQDKSGLPNDRFSAERPEGSISTLTIQRTEQRDSAMYRCASSPLGQGINYGYTFGSGTRLTVV.